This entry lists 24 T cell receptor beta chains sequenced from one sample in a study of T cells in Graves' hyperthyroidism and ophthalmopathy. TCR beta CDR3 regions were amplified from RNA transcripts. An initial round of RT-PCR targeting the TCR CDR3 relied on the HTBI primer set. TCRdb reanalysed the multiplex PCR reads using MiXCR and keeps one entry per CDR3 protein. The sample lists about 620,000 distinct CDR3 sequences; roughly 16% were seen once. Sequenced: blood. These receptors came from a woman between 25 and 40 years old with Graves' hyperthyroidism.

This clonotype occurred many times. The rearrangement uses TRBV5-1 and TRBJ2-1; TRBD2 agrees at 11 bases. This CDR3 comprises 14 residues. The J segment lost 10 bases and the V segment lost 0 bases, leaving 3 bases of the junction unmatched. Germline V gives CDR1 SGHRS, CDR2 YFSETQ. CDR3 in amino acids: CASSLATSGTEQFF. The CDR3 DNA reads TGCGCCAGCAGCTTGGCGACTAGCGGGACCGAGCAGTTCTTC.

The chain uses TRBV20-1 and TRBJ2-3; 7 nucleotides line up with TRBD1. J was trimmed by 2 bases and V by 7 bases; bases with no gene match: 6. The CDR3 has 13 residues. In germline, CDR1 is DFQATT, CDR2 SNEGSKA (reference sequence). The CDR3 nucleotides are TGCAGTGTATTCGACAGGGACACAGATACGCAGTATTTT. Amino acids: CSVFDRDTDTQYF.

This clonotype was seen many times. CDR3 coding DNA: TGTGCCAGCAGTTCGGACTTCAATGAGCAGTTCTTC. Its translation is CASSSDFNEQFF. This sequence joins TRBV28 and TRBJ2-1; a possible D gene is TRBD2 (5 bases). CDR3 length: 12 residues. The germline CDR1 and CDR2 sequences are MDHEN and SYDVKM. V was cut by 4 bases and J by 6 bases, with 7 bases left in between.

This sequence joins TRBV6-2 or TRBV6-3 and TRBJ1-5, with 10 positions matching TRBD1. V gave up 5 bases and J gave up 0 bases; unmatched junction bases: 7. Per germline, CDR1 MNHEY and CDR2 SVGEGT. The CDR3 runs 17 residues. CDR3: CASSRGTGDLSNQPQHF. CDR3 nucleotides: TGTGCCAGCAGTCGCGGGACAGGGGACCTTAGCAATCAGCCCCAGCATTTT.

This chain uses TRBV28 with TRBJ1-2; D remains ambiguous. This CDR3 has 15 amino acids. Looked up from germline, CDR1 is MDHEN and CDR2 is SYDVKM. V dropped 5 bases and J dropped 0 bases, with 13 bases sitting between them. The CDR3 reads CASSPPSEANYGYTF. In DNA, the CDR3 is TGTGCCAGCAGTCCACCCTCGGAAGCTAACTATGGCTACACCTTC.

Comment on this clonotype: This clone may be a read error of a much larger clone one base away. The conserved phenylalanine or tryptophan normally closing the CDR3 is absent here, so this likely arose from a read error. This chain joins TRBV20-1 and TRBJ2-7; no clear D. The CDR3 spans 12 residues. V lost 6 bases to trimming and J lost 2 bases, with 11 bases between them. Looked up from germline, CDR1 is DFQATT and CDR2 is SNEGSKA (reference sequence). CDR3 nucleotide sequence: TGCAGTGCCGCGCCGGGTCCCTACGAGCAGTACCTC. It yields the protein CSAAPGPYEQYL.

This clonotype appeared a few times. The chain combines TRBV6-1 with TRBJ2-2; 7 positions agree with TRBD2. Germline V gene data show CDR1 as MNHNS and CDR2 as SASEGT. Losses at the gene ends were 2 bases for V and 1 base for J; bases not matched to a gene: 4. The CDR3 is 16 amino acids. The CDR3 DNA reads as TGTGCCAGCAGTGAACGCGGGAGTTGGAACACCGGGGAGCTGTTTTTT. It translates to CASSERGSWNTGELFF.

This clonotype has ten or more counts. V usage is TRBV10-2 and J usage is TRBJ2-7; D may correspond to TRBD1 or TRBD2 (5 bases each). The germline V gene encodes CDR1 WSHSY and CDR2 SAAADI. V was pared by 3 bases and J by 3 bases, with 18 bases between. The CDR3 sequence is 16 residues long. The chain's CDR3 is CASSDDFGGPDYEQYF. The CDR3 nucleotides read TGCGCCAGCAGTGATGATTTTGGGGGACCGGACTACGAGCAGTACTTC.

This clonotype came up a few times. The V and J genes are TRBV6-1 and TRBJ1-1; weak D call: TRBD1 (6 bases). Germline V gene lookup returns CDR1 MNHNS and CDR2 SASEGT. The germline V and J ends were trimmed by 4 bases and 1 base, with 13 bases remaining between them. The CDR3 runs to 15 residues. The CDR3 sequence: CASSARETGNTEAFF. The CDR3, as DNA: TGTGCCAGCAGTGCCAGAGAGACAGGGAACACTGAAGCTTTCTTT.

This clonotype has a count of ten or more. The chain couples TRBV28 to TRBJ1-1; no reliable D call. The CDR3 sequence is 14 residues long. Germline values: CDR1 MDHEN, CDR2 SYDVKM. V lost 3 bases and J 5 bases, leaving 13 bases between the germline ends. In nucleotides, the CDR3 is TGTGCCAGCAGTTTTCAAAATGGTGGGACTGAAGCTTTCTTT. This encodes CASSFQNGGTEAFF. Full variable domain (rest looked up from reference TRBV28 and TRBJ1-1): DVKVTQSSRYLVKRTGEKVFLECVQDMDHENMFWYRQDPGLGLRLIYFSYDVKMKEKGDIPEGYSVSREKKERFSLILESASTNQTSMYLCASSFQNGGTEAFFGQGTRLTVV.

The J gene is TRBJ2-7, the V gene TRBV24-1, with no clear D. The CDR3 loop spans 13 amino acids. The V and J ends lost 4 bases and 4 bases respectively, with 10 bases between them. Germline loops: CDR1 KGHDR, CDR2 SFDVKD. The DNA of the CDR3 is TGTGCCACCAGTGACCCTTTTGGGTACGAGCAGTACTTC. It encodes CATSDPFGYEQYF.

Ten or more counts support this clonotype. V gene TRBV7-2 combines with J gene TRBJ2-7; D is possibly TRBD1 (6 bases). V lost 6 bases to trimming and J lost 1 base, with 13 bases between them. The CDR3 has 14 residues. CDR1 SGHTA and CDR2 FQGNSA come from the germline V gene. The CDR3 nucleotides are TGTGCCAGCAGTTACAGGGTCCCTTCCTACGAGCAGTACTTC. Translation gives CASSYRVPSYEQYF.

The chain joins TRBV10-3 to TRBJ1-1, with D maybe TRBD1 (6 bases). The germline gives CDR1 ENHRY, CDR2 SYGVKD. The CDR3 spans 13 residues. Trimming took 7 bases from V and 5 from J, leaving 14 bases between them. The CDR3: CAITEQGRTEAFF. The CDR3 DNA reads TGTGCCATCACCGAGCAGGGGAGGACTGAAGCTTTCTTT.

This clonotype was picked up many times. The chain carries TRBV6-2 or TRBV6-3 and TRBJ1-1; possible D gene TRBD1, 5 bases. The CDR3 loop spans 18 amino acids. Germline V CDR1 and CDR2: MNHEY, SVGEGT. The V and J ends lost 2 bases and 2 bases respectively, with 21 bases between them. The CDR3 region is CASSYSRLRQFDNTEAFF. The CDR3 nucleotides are TGTGCCAGCAGTTACAGTAGGCTTCGACAGTTCGACAACACTGAAGCTTTCTTT.

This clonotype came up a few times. The CDR3 region is CASSAGDVGNTIYF. The CDR3 DNA reads TGTGCCAGCAGCGCAGGGGACGTCGGAAACACCATATATTTT. This rearrangement joins TRBV9 to TRBJ1-3; tentative D call: TRBD1 (6 bases). The ends were cut back, 3 bases at V and 4 bases at J, with 11 bases in the middle. The CDR3 consists of 14 residues. Per germline, CDR1 SGDLS and CDR2 YYNGEE.

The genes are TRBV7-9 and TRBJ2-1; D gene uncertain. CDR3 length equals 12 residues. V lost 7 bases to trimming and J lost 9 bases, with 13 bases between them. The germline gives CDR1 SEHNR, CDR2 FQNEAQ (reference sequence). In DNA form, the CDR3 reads TGTGCCAGCACCCCGAGTTTGGGTGAGCAGTTCTTC. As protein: CASTPSLGEQFF.

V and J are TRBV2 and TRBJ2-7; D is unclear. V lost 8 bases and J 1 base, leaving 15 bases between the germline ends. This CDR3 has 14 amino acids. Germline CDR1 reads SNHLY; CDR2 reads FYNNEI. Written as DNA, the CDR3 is TGTGCCAGCCGTAGTTTGGATGGGTCCTACGAGCAGTACTTC. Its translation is CASRSLDGSYEQYF.

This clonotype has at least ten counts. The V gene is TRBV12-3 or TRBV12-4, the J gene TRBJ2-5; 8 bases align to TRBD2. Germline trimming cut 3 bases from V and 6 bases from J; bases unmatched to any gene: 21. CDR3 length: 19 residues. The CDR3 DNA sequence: TGTGCCAGCAGTTTTTCCGGACTAGCAACCCCCGGCGGACAAAAGACCCAGTACTTC. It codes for CASSFSGLATPGGQKTQYF.

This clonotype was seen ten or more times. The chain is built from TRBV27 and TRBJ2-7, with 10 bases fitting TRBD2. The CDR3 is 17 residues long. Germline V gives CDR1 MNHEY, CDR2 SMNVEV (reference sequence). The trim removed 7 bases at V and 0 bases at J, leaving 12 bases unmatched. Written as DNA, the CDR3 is TGTGCCAGCATGGGGCTAGCGGGAGAACGTCGCTCCTACGAGCAGTACTTC. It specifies CASMGLAGERRSYEQYF.

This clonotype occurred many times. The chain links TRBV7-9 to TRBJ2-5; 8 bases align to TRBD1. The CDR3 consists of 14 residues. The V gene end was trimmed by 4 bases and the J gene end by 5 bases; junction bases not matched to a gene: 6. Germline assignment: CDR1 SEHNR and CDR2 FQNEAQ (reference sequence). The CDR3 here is CASSSQGVEETQYF. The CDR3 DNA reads TGTGCCAGCAGCTCACAGGGGGTAGAGGAGACCCAGTACTTC.

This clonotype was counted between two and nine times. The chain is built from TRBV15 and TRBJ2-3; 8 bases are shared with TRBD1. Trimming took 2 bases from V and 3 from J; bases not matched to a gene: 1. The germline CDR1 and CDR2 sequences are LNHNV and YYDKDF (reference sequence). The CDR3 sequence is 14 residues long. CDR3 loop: CATSRNRGTDTQYF. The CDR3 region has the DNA TGTGCCACCAGCAGAAACAGGGGGACAGATACGCAGTATTTT. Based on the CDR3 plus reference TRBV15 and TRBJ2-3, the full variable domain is DAMVIQNPRYQVTQFGKPVTLSCSQTLNHNVMYWYQQKSSQAPKLLFHYYDKDFNNEADTPDNFQSRRPNTSFCFLDIRSPGLGDTAMYLCATSRNRGTDTQYFGPGTRLTVL.

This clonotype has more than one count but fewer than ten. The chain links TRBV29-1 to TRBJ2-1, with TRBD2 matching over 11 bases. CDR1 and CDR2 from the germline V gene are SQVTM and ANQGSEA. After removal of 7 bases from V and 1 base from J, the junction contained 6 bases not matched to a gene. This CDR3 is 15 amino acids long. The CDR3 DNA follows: TGCAGCGCCCAGACTAGCGGGAAGTCCTACAATGAGCAGTTCTTC. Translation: CSAQTSGKSYNEQFF.

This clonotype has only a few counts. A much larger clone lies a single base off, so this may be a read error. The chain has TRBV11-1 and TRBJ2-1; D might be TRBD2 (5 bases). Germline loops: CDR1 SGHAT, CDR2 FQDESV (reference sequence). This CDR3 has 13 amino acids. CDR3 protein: CAGSLERTSRQFF. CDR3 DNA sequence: TGTGCCGGCAGCTTAGAAAGGACTTCAAGGCAGTTCTTC.

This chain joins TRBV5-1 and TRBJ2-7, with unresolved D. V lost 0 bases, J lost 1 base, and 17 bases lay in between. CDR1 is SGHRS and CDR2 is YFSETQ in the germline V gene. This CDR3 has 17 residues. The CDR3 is CASSLGTGQAISYEQYF. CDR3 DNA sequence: TGCGCCAGCAGCTTGGGGACCGGGCAGGCGATATCCTACGAGCAGTACTTC.